Listed here are 19 T cell receptor beta chains from one sample, sequenced in a study of CD4 T cell repertoires in COVID-19. Repertoires were generated with immunoSEQ multiplex PCR, while TCRdb's copy carries only in-frame clones and drops some. Among about 75,000 clones listed, 83% were seen once. The sequences come from CD4+ T cells from peripheral blood, collected after recovery from COVID-19. The receptor source for this set is a human donor who had COVID-19.

V and J are TRBV20-1 and TRBJ2-1, with D possibly matching TRBD1 (6 bases). The V end was cut by 2 bases, the J end by 10 bases, with 9 bases between. CDR1 and CDR2 (germline): DFQATT, SNEGSKA (reference sequence). The length of the CDR3 is 11 residues. CDR3 sequence: CSARTGTEQFF. In DNA, the CDR3 is TGCAGTGCTAGAACCGGGACAGAGCAGTTCTTC.

This sequence joins TRBV5-4 and TRBJ1-1, with 8 bases matching TRBD1. There are 15 residues in the CDR3. V dropped 4 bases and J dropped 1; count of bases not matched to a gene: 6. In germline, CDR1 is SGHNT, CDR2 YYREEE (reference sequence). The DNA for the CDR3 is TGTGCCAGCAGCACAGGACAGGGAGGGAACACTGAAGCTTTCTTT. It codes for CASSTGQGGNTEAFF.

The rearrangement joins TRBV18 to TRBJ2-7, with D maybe TRBD1 (7 bases). V shed 4 bases and J shed 6 bases, with 16 bases lying between them. The CDR3 has 14 residues. Germline V lookup: CDR1 KGHSH, CDR2 LQKENI. The chain's CDR3 is CASSQGARGPEQYF. CDR3 in DNA: TGTGCCAGCTCACAGGGGGCGCGGGGTCCCGAGCAGTACTTC.

The CDR3 protein is CASSLGGYGYTF. CDR3 sequence (DNA): TGTGCCAGCAGTTTAGGGGGCTATGGCTACACCTTC. This chain uses TRBV28 with TRBJ1-2, with a weak D call TRBD1 (5 bases). V shed 2 bases and J shed 4 bases, with 5 bases lying between them. CDR3 length: 12 amino acids. Germline V gives CDR1 MDHEN, CDR2 SYDVKM.

A word on this clone: Mismatch with germline at one junction end may stem from a read error. The chain combines TRBV2 with TRBJ2-1; 11 bases agree with TRBD2. The CDR3 loop spans 13 amino acids. Germline-derived CDR1 and CDR2 are SNHLY and FYNNEI. DNA for the CDR3: TGTGCCAGCACCGACGCAACTCTGGGACTAGCGGTCTTC. It specifies CASTDATLGLAVF.

CDR3 sequence reads: CASSFYTPGQLPYEQYF. The CDR3 DNA is TGTGCCAGCAGCTTCTACACTCCGGGACAGCTCCCTTACGAGCAGTACTTC. J is TRBJ2-7 and V is TRBV7-9; 7 positions match TRBD1. Per the germline V gene, CDR1 is SEHNR and CDR2 is FQNEAQ (reference sequence). V dropped 3 bases and J dropped 4; count of bases not matched to a gene: 15. The CDR3 contains 17 residues.

This clone was picked up a small number of times. V usage is TRBV7-3 and J usage is TRBJ1-1; D is uncertain. Germline lookup yields CDR1 SGHTA and CDR2 FQGTGA. CDR3 length: 14 amino acids. The V end lost 2 bases, the J end lost 6 bases, and 13 bases lay between the germline ends. DNA for the CDR3: TGTGCCAGCAGCTTATCGGGAGGTAGGGCTGAAGCTTTCTTT. As protein: CASSLSGGRAEAFF. Supplemented by reference TRBV7-3 and TRBJ1-1, the full variable domain reads GAGVSQTPSNKVTEKGKYVELRCDPISGHTALYWYRQSLGQGPEFLIYFQGTGAADDSGLPNDRFFAVRPEGSVSTLKIQRTERGDSAVYLCASSLSGGRAEAFFGQGTRLTVV.

This chain uses TRBV19 with TRBJ1-3; D ambiguous. This CDR3 contains 13 residues. The germline gives CDR1 LNHDA, CDR2 SQIVND (reference sequence). The germline V and J ends were trimmed by 9 bases and 0 bases, with 9 bases remaining between them. CDR3 residues: CASPTGSGNTIYF. For the CDR3, the DNA is TGTGCCAGCCCGACCGGCTCTGGAAACACCATATATTTT.

V is TRBV19 and J is TRBJ2-1; D is possibly TRBD2 (6 bases). CDR1 is LNHDA, CDR2 SQIVND, per germline (reference sequence). The V gene lost 5 bases and the J gene lost 9 bases, with 14 bases spanning the gap. The CDR3 runs 13 residues. The CDR3 region is CASSQGSGVEQFF. The CDR3 DNA reads TGTGCCAGTAGTCAAGGTTCGGGAGTTGAGCAGTTCTTC.

The J gene is TRBJ1-1, the V gene TRBV18; a weak D match, TRBD1 (5 bases). Trimming cost V 1 base and J 2 bases, with 11 bases left between them. Germline CDR1 reads KGHSH; CDR2 reads LQKENI. This CDR3 is built from 15 residues. The CDR3 bases are TGTGCCAGCTCACCACGGGAGGGACGAAACACTGAAGCTTTCTTT. It is translated as CASSPREGRNTEAFF.

CDR3 coding DNA: TGCGCCAGCAGCTCTGGACAGCACACAGATACGCAGTATTTT. This translates into CASSSGQHTDTQYF. The chain couples TRBV5-1 to TRBJ2-3; perhaps TRBD1 as D (6 bases). Between the trimmed V and J ends, which lost 3 bases and 2 bases, there was a span of 10 bases. CDR1 and CDR2 from the germline V gene are SGHRS and YFSETQ. This CDR3 contains 14 residues.

V and J are TRBV5-1 and TRBJ1-2; maybe TRBD1 (6 bases). Germline V gene lookup returns CDR1 SGHRS and CDR2 YFSETQ. V was clipped by 4 bases and J by 0 bases, with 13 bases between them. The CDR3 spans 15 residues. CDR3: CASSSGQPPNYGYTF. The CDR3 DNA is TGCGCCAGCAGCAGCGGACAGCCGCCTAACTATGGCTACACCTTC.

This clone appeared a single time. This rearrangement joins TRBV10-3 to TRBJ1-6; tentative D call: TRBD1 (6 bases). The V end was cut by 6 bases, the J end by 0 bases, with 12 bases between. Germline CDR1 reads ENHRY; CDR2 reads SYGVKD. The CDR3 is made up of 16 amino acids. CDR3 DNA sequence: TGTGCCATCAGCGAGGGGGGGAGCTCCTATAATTCACCCCTCCACTTT. Protein: CAISEGGSSYNSPLHF.

In its sample, this clone was seen once. This sequence joins TRBV12-3 or TRBV12-4 and TRBJ1-2, with a tentative D call TRBD1 (6 bases). This CDR3 has 13 amino acids. Trimming removed 1 base from V and 8 bases from J, with 11 bases in between. The CDR3 sequence is CASSLVSGVGYTF. The CDR3 DNA sequence: TGTGCCAGCAGTTTAGTATCAGGGGTCGGCTACACCTTC.

This chain uses TRBV19 with TRBJ1-5, with D maybe TRBD1 (6 bases). This CDR3 has 14 amino acids. V was shortened by 6 bases and J by 6 bases, with 15 bases between the two germline ends. Germline V lookup: CDR1 LNHDA, CDR2 SQIVND (reference sequence). CDR3 amino acids: CASRATGSTQPQHF. CDR3 bases: TGTGCCAGTAGGGCTACAGGGTCCACTCAGCCCCAGCATTTT.

The V gene is TRBV28, the J gene TRBJ2-5; TRBD1 aligns across 10 bases. The junction had 5 bases not matched to a gene; V was cut back by 11 bases and J by 5 bases. The germline gives CDR1 MDHEN, CDR2 SYDVKM. CDR3 length equals 12 residues. CDR3 DNA: TGTGCCTCCAGACAGGGGGCGGAGACCCAGTACTTC. Its translation: CASRQGAETQYF.

This chain uses TRBV3-1 (or the pseudogene TRBV3-2) with TRBJ1-1; TRBD1 is a possible D gene (5 bases). This CDR3 region has 17 residues. Germline V gene data show CDR1 as LGHDT and CDR2 as YNNKEL (reference sequence). Trimming cost V 4 bases and J 5 bases, with 23 bases left between them. In DNA, the CDR3 is TGTGCCAGCAGCCTACGCAAGGAATCAGCCAGGGCTACTGAAGCTTTCTTT. This codes for CASSLRKESARATEAFF.

The V call is TRBV19, the J call TRBJ2-1; a weak D match, TRBD2 (5 bases). The germline V gene encodes CDR1 LNHDA and CDR2 SQIVND (reference sequence). The CDR3 loop spans 14 amino acids. The germline V and J ends were trimmed by 7 bases and 1 base, with 11 bases remaining between them. The CDR3 region is CASTRVGSYNEQFF. The CDR3 DNA follows: TGTGCCAGTACGCGGGTTGGATCCTACAATGAGCAGTTCTTC.

The rearrangement links TRBV27 to TRBJ1-2, with 7 nucleotides matching TRBD1. CDR3 length equals 13 residues. Trimming cost V 5 bases and J 8 bases; bases outside gene matches: 8. Germline V gives CDR1 MNHEY, CDR2 SMNVEV (reference sequence). CDR3 in DNA: TGTGCCAGCAGTCTCCTTGAGGGGGCGGGCTACACCTTC. Translating it yields CASSLLEGAGYTF.